The 8 T cell receptor beta chains below were found in one sample sequenced in a study of naive and memory T cell subsets. Both TRBC1 and TRBC2 were covered by a beta constant-region primer of two equimolar oligonucleotides. A single record per CDR3 protein comes from TCRdb applying MiXCR to the UMI-ligation and nested PCR reads. The repertoire includes under 150,000 distinct CDR3 sequences, approximately 17% of them detected once, and about 0.15% sits in the top ten. The specimen sequenced was naive CD4+ T cells from blood. The source of these receptors is a human donor in good health.

At least ten counts were recorded for this clonotype. V is TRBV6-1 and J is TRBJ1-5, with 7 bases fitting TRBD1. V gave up 3 bases and J gave up 5 bases; unmatched junction bases: 7. The CDR3 extends over 15 amino acids. CDR1 and CDR2 from the germline V gene are MNHNS and SASEGT. The CDR3 sequence is CASSDPNRGDQPQHF. The CDR3 region has the DNA TGTGCCAGCAGTGACCCCAACAGGGGTGATCAGCCCCAGCATTTT.

V usage is TRBV10-3 and J usage is TRBJ1-3; no clear D. The CDR3 runs to 16 residues. CDR1 and CDR2 from the germline V gene are ENHRY and SYGVKD. V lost 3 bases and J 2 bases, leaving 14 bases between the germline ends. CDR3 nucleotides: TGTGCCATCAGTGATATAGGCGGAGGCGCTGGAAACACCATATATTTT. As protein: CAISDIGGGAGNTIYF.

The chain links TRBV28 to TRBJ1-6; 8 nucleotides line up with TRBD1. Germline assignment: CDR1 MDHEN and CDR2 SYDVKM. This CDR3 spans 14 amino acids. J lost 7 bases, V lost 7 bases, and 6 bases had no gene match. CDR3: CASIQGVWNSPLHF. The CDR3 DNA sequence: TGTGCCAGCATACAGGGGGTCTGGAATTCACCCCTCCACTTT.

This clonotype has more than one count but fewer than ten. This chain's CDR3 is CASSLGTDFYEQYF. The CDR3 bases are TGTGCCAGCAGCCTGGGGACAGACTTCTACGAGCAGTACTTC. The chain links TRBV7-9 to TRBJ2-7, with TRBD1 matching over 7 bases. Germline trimming cut 5 bases from V and 3 bases from J; bases unmatched to any gene: 7. From germline, CDR1 is SEHNR and CDR2 FQNEAQ (reference sequence). The CDR3 has 14 residues.

The chain employs TRBV14 and TRBJ2-6; D is ambiguous. V was clipped by 7 bases and J by 0 bases, with 4 bases between them. The CDR3 consists of 13 residues. CDR1 and CDR2 (germline): SGHDN, FVKESK. CDR3 nucleotide sequence: TGTGCCAGCAAGGGCTCTGGGGCCAACGTCCTGACTTTC. Translated: CASKGSGANVLTF.

V gene TRBV5-6 combines with J gene TRBJ2-1; the match to TRBD1 covers 8 bases. Trimming at V came to 5 bases and at J to 7 bases, leaving 11 bases not matched to a gene. In germline, CDR1 is SGHDT, CDR2 YYEEEE. This CDR3 spans 15 amino acids. CDR3 region: CASSLRTGIGNEQFF. The CDR3 DNA reads as TGTGCCAGCAGTCTGAGGACAGGGATCGGGAATGAGCAGTTCTTC.

The rearrangement joins TRBV20-1 to TRBJ2-5, with D hard to call. This CDR3 region has 17 residues. V lost 3 bases and J lost 2, with 22 bases in between. CDR1 DFQATT and CDR2 SNEGSKA come from the germline V gene (reference sequence). The DNA of the CDR3 is TGCAGTGCTAGTTCTTCTAGAGACGGTGTGTGGCAAGAGACCCAGTACTTC. It codes for CSASSSRDGVWQETQYF.

This clonotype has more than one count but fewer than ten. The rearrangement links TRBV28 to TRBJ2-7; the D gene is possibly TRBD2 (5 bases). The CDR3 totals 13 residues. The V and J ends lost 8 bases and 2 bases respectively, with 13 bases between them. Per germline, CDR1 MDHEN and CDR2 SYDVKM. CDR3 DNA sequence: TGTGCCAGCGGGAGTGGGAACCCCTACGAGCAGTACTTC. It yields the protein CASGSGNPYEQYF.